One and the same sample provided the 2 T cell receptor beta chains below, sequenced in a study of blood T cells in healthy people across ages. With a J-beta primer mix and a sample-barcoded 5' primer, a second PCR ran 7 to 11 cycles. TCRdb fed the 5' RACE reads into MiXCR, producing one record per CDR3 protein. The table records 1.5 million to 2 million distinct CDR3 sequences, under 30% of them present only once. Specimen: blood. These receptors were obtained from a woman aged 25 to 39 in good health.

This clonotype was seen just once. A much larger clone differs by one base, so this may be a read error. This chain links TRBV6-8 with TRBJ2-4, with D unclear. V lost 0 bases and J 13 bases, leaving 22 bases between the germline ends. Germline CDR1 MNHGY, CDR2 SAAAGT. The CDR3 contains 16 residues. The CDR3 DNA reads as TGTGCCAGCAGTTACTCGAGTGTGGAGACCCTCAATGAGCAGTACTTC. Its translation: CASSYSSVETLNEQYF.

The genes are TRBV29-1 and TRBJ1-3, with D tentatively TRBD1 (6 bases). V was trimmed by 2 bases and J by 5 bases, leaving 10 bases between them. CDR1 SQVTM and CDR2 ANQGSEA come from the germline V gene. The CDR3 consists of 13 residues. The CDR3 spells CSVESGGRNTIYF. The CDR3 DNA sequence: TGCAGCGTTGAATCGGGGGGCAGAAACACCATATATTTT.